This T cell receptor (beta chain) is from a study of T cell changes during pregnancy in multiple sclerosis. Repertoires were generated with immunoSEQ multiplex PCR, while TCRdb's copy carries only in-frame clones and drops some. There are roughly 25,000 clones in the sample; roughly nine tenths occur only once, and about 13% lies in the top ten. The CDR3 sequence is 17 residues long. Per the germline V gene, CDR1 is MNHEY and CDR2 is SMNVEV (reference sequence). Trimming cost V 4 bases and J 4 bases; bases outside gene matches: 10. The sample was CD8+ T cells from peripheral blood mononuclear cells, taken in the first trimester of pregnancy. This chain links TRBV27 with TRBJ2-5; 12 bases are a match to TRBD2. The clonotype originates from a female donor in good health, enrolled as a control in a pregnancy study. For the CDR3, the DNA is TGTGCCAGCAGTTACGTTTCTAGCGGGGGGGCAGGAGAGACCCAGTACTTC. It specifies CASSYVSSGGAGETQYF.